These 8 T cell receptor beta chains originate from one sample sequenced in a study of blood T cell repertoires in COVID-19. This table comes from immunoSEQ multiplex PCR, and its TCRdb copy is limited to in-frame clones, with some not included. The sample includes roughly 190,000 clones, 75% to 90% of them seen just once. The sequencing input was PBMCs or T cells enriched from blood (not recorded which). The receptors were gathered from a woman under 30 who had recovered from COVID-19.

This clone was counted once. CDR3 sequence reads: CASSLATGVSGANVLTF. Written as DNA, the CDR3 is TGTGCCAGCAGCTTGGCGACAGGGGTCTCTGGGGCCAACGTCCTGACTTTC. V usage is TRBV7-9 and J usage is TRBJ2-6; 8 bases match TRBD1. J lost 0 bases, V lost 3 bases, and 4 bases had no gene match. Germline values: CDR1 SEHNR, CDR2 FQNEAQ (reference sequence). CDR3 length: 17 amino acids.

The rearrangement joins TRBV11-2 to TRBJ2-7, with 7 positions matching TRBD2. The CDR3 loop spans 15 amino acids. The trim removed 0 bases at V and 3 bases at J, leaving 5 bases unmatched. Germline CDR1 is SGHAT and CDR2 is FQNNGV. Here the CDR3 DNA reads TGTGCCAGCAGCTTAGATCGGCCTAGCGGCTACGAGCAGTACTTC. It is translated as CASSLDRPSGYEQYF.

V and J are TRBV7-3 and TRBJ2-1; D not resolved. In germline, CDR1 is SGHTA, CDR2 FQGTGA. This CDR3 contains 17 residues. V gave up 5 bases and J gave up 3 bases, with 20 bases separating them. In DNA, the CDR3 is TGTGCCAGCAGCCCTTCCCTTCCGGGTATGGGCTACAATGAGCAGTTCTTC. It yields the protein CASSPSLPGMGYNEQFF.

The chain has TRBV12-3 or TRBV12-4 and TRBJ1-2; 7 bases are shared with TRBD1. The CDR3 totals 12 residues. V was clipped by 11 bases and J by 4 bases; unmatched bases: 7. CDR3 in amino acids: CASTGALYGYTF. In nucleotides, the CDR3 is TGTGCCTCCACAGGGGCCCTCTATGGCTACACCTTC.

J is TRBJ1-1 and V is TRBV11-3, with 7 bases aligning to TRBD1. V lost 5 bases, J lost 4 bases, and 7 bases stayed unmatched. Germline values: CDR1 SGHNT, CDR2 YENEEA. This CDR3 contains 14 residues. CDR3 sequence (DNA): TGTGCCAGCAGCCGAGACAGGGTTTTCACTGAAGCTTTCTTT. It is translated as CASSRDRVFTEAFF.

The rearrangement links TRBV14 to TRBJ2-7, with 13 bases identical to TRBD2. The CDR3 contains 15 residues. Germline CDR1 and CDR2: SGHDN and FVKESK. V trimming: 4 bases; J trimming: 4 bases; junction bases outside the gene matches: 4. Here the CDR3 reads CASSLGLAGEYEQYF. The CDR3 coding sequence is TGTGCCAGCAGCCTCGGACTAGCGGGAGAATACGAGCAGTACTTC. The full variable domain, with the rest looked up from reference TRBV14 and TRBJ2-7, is EAGVTQFPSHSVIEKGQTVTLRCDPISGHDNLYWYRRVMGKEIKFLLHFVKESKQDESGMPNNRFLAERTGGTYSTLKVQPAELEDSGVYFCASSLGLAGEYEQYFGPGTRLTVT.

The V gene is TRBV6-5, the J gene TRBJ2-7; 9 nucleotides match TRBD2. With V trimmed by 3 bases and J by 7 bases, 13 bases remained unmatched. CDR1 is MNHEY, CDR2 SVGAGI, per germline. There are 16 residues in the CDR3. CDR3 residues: CASSYGLGGRAGEQYF. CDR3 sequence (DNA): TGTGCCAGCAGTTATGGTCTGGGCGGGAGGGCAGGGGAGCAGTACTTC.

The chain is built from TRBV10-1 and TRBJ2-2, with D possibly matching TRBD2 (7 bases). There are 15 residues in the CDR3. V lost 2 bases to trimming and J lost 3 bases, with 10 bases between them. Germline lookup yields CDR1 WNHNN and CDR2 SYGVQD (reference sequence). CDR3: CASSEGGADTGELFF. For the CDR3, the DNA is TGCGCCAGCAGTGAGGGGGGGGCGGACACCGGGGAGCTGTTTTTT.